The clone carrying this T cell receptor beta chain was seen only a few times. Via MiXCR, TCRdb re-called the RT-PCR reads, giving one row per CDR3 protein. In the table there are 800,000 to 1,000,000 distinct CDR3 sequences, approximately 18% of which are singletons. The source of the sample is a study of patients and donors after allogeneic stem cell transplantation. Trimming removed 3 bases from V and 6 bases from J, with 21 bases in between. CDR1 DFQATT and CDR2 SNEGSKA come from the germline V gene (reference sequence). The CDR3 extends over 15 amino acids. The chain joins TRBV20-1 to TRBJ2-7; D might be TRBD1 (5 bases). The TCR comes from a human donor who was either an allogeneic HSCT recipient or a stem cell or donor lymphocyte infusion donor (not recorded which). It is not recorded whose cells these are; they may come from a transplant donor. The sequenced sample was blood, either unsorted or a sorted T cell fraction (not recorded which). This chain's CDR3 is CSASTTGAGTREQYF. The CDR3 nucleotides read TGCAGTGCTAGCACTACAGGAGCCGGCACCCGCGAGCAGTACTTC.